Each of the 10 T cell receptor beta chains below was sequenced from the same sample in a study of T cell responses to AZD1222 COVID-19 vaccine. TCRdb's table, derived via immunoSEQ multiplex PCR, lists solely in-frame clones and lacks some. The table shows around 99,000 clones, with 90% to 95% occurring only once. Material: peripheral blood, obtained 28 days after the second AZD1222 dose. The source of these receptors is an adult who received the AZD1222 COVID-19 vaccine.

The genes are TRBV19 and TRBJ1-5; D is possibly TRBD1 (5 bases). In germline, CDR1 is LNHDA, CDR2 SQIVND (reference sequence). V was clipped by 8 bases and J by 0 bases, with 11 bases between them. This CDR3 contains 14 residues. The CDR3 region is CASHRHYSNQPQHF. DNA for the CDR3: TGTGCCAGTCACAGGCATTATAGCAATCAGCCCCAGCATTTT.

This clone has only a few counts. The chain combines TRBV30 with TRBJ2-1; D remains ambiguous. The germline V and J ends were trimmed by 0 bases and 8 bases, with 5 bases remaining between them. The CDR3 is 11 residues long. Germline V gene sequence: CDR1 GTSNPN, CDR2 SVGIG (reference sequence). In DNA, the CDR3 is TGTGCCTGGAGTGTAAAGGATGAGCAGTTCTTC. Protein sequence: CAWSVKDEQFF.

The J gene is TRBJ1-5, the V gene TRBV4-1; the D gene is possibly TRBD1 (5 bases). The germline gives CDR1 MGHRA, CDR2 YSYEKL. The ends were cut back, 0 bases at V and 2 bases at J, with 11 bases in the middle. The CDR3 consists of 16 residues. The CDR3 is CASSQDWRGGNQPQHF. CDR3 nucleotides: TGCGCCAGCAGCCAAGATTGGAGGGGAGGCAATCAGCCCCAGCATTTT.

This clone appeared a few times. The CDR3 DNA follows: TGTGCCAGCAGCGCCCAAGGATATGATGGCTACACCTTC. It translates to CASSAQGYDGYTF. The rearrangement uses TRBV9 and TRBJ1-2, with D unclear. Germline values: CDR1 SGDLS, CDR2 YYNGEE. This CDR3 spans 13 amino acids. V was trimmed by 3 bases and J by 6 bases, leaving 12 bases between them.

The V call is TRBV5-4, the J call TRBJ1-6; the D gene is possibly TRBD1 (5 bases). Per germline, CDR1 SGHNT and CDR2 YYREEE (reference sequence). The CDR3 consists of 15 residues. Trimming removed 2 bases from V and 7 bases from J, with 13 bases in between. The CDR3: CASSLFQGGNSPLHF. CDR3 in DNA: TGTGCCAGCAGCTTATTCCAGGGAGGAAATTCACCCCTCCACTTT.

The rearrangement joins TRBV19 to TRBJ1-2, with D perhaps TRBD1 (5 bases). The V end was cut by 7 bases, the J end by 6 bases, with 15 bases between. Germline CDR1 and CDR2: LNHDA and SQIVND (reference sequence). There are 13 residues in the CDR3. CDR3 region: CASTLGGSNGYTF. CDR3 in DNA: TGTGCCAGTACCCTGGGGGGTTCAAATGGCTACACCTTC.

V usage is TRBV12-3 or TRBV12-4 and J usage is TRBJ1-1, with D uncertain. The ends were cut back, 6 bases at V and 5 bases at J, with 13 bases in the middle. The CDR3 extends over 13 amino acids. The CDR3 DNA follows: TGTGCCAGCAGCCTCCAGCCGGGTACTGAAGCTTTCTTT. Translation: CASSLQPGTEAFF.

CDR3 sequence reads: CASSPPGLALYEQYF. The CDR3 DNA follows: TGTGCCAGCAGCCCACCGGGACTAGCGTTGTACGAGCAGTACTTC. The chain carries TRBV13 and TRBJ2-7, with 10 nucleotides matching TRBD2. The V gene's germline CDR1 is PRHDT and CDR2 FYEKMQ (reference sequence). The CDR3 sequence is 15 residues long. Germline trimming cut 5 bases from V and 4 bases from J; bases unmatched to any gene: 8.

The chain uses TRBV11-2 and TRBJ2-7; D is tentatively TRBD1 or TRBD2 (5 bases each). The germline gives CDR1 SGHAT, CDR2 FQNNGV. The CDR3 covers 14 residues. V was trimmed by 1 base and J by 4 bases, leaving 11 bases between them. The CDR3 reads CASSLGGGPYEQYF. CDR3 nucleotide sequence: TGTGCCAGCAGCTTAGGTGGGGGACCTTACGAGCAGTACTTC.

This chain links TRBV7-9 with TRBJ2-7, with D perhaps matching TRBD1 (6 bases). Germline V CDR1 and CDR2: SEHNR, FQNEAQ (reference sequence). This CDR3 has 14 amino acids. The V end lost 4 bases, the J end lost 0 bases, and 10 bases lay between the germline ends. The CDR3 loop is CASSSLGGSYEQYF. The CDR3 bases are TGTGCCAGCAGCTCCCTAGGGGGCTCCTACGAGCAGTACTTC.